This T cell receptor (beta chain) originates from a study of control samples from healthy donors and cancer patients. Generated by immunoSEQ multiplex PCR, the TCRdb table keeps only in-frame clones and is missing some. This table holds roughly 200,000 clones. This sequence was found in a young woman in good health. Sequencing used blood.

This CDR3 is CASSEDRNYGYTF. The CDR3, as DNA: TGCGCCAGCAGCGAGGACAGGAACTATGGCTACACCTTC. J is TRBJ1-2 and V is TRBV5-1; TRBD1 agrees at 7 bases. Per germline, CDR1 SGHRS and CDR2 YFSETQ. The CDR3 sequence is 13 residues long. Trimming cost V 4 bases and J 2 bases; bases outside gene matches: 2.